The next 16 T cell receptor beta chains were all read from a single sample in a study of cytomegalovirus exposure and HLA in healthy donors. The PCR had 60 Vbeta and 13 Jbeta primers. The repertoire was sequenced with immunoSEQ multiplex PCR; TCRdb's copy has only in-frame clones and lacks some. Of about 190,000 clones in the sample, roughly 82% were seen once. Sequencing was done on a sample of PBMCs. These receptors originate from a woman between 50 and 59 years old in good health and CMV-seropositive.

This chain connects TRBV5-8 to TRBJ2-5, with unresolved D. The DNA matches TRBJ2-7 better at its end, which makes the J call doubtful. The length of the CDR3 is 15 residues. Germline CDR1 and CDR2: SGHTS and YDEGEE. The CDR3 region is CASSLAVGLTYEQYF. The CDR3 DNA is TGTGCCAGCAGCTTGGCGGTGGGCTTGACCTACGAGCAGTACTTC.

The V and J genes are TRBV28 and TRBJ2-7, with D maybe TRBD2 (6 bases). This CDR3 has 12 residues. Germline values: CDR1 MDHEN, CDR2 SYDVKM. Trimming removed 10 bases from V and 3 bases from J, with 13 bases in between. This CDR3 is CATGRGSYEQYF. The CDR3 bases are TGTGCCACCGGGAGAGGCAGCTACGAGCAGTACTTC.

The V and J genes are TRBV7-3 and TRBJ2-3; D might be TRBD2 (5 bases). The CDR3 is 15 amino acids. The V end lost 5 bases, the J end lost 2 bases, and 14 bases lay between the germline ends. Germline assignment: CDR1 SGHTA and CDR2 FQGTGA. The CDR3 reads CASSPRRANTDTQYF. The CDR3, as DNA: TGTGCCAGCAGCCCCCGGCGGGCCAACACAGATACGCAGTATTTT.

This chain links TRBV19 with TRBJ1-2; unclear D gene. The germline V gene has CDR1 LNHDA and CDR2 SQIVND (reference sequence). The CDR3 is made up of 10 amino acids. Trimming cost V 5 bases and J 8 bases, with 6 bases left between them. CDR3 sequence reads: CASSSGGYTF. CDR3 DNA: TGTGCCAGTAGTTCAGGAGGCTACACCTTC. The whole variable domain, filled in from reference TRBV19 and TRBJ1-2, reads DGGITQSPKYLFRKEGQNVTLSCEQNLNHDAMYWYRQDPGQGLRLIYYSQIVNDFQKGDIAEGYSVSREKKESFPLTVTSAQKNPTAFYLCASSSGGYTFGSGTRLTVV.

The chain combines TRBV28 with TRBJ2-5; 8 nucleotides line up with TRBD1. Looked up from germline, CDR1 is MDHEN and CDR2 is SYDVKM. Trimming took 2 bases from V and 4 from J; bases not matched to a gene: 15. CDR3 length: 18 amino acids. This CDR3 is CASSLLSSGRGLGETQYF. In DNA form, the CDR3 reads TGTGCCAGCAGTTTACTCTCTTCGGGCAGGGGGCTAGGAGAGACCCAGTACTTC.

The V gene is TRBV20-1, the J gene TRBJ2-1, with D tentatively TRBD2 (6 bases). There are 11 residues in the CDR3. In germline, CDR1 is DFQATT, CDR2 SNEGSKA (reference sequence). Trimming removed 8 bases at V and 10 bases at J, with 15 bases between. CDR3 DNA sequence: TGCAGTTATTCTACGGGGGACGAGCAGTTCTTC. Translating it yields CSYSTGDEQFF.

In DNA form, the CDR3 reads TGTGCCAGCAGCTTTGGACAGGGGAGGAACTATGGCTACACCTTC. Translated: CASSFGQGRNYGYTF. V gene TRBV5-6 combines with J gene TRBJ1-2; 9 bases are a match to TRBD1. Germline loops: CDR1 SGHDT, CDR2 YYEEEE. V was clipped by 2 bases and J by 2 bases; unmatched bases: 4. CDR3 length: 15 residues.

The V and J genes are TRBV11-2 and TRBJ1-5, with 10 bases fitting TRBD1. In germline, CDR1 is SGHAT, CDR2 FQNNGV. The CDR3 length is 15 residues. After removal of 1 base from V and 3 bases from J, the junction contained 0 bases not matched to a gene. CDR3 residues: CASSLGQGANQPQHF. The CDR3 DNA follows: TGTGCCAGCAGCTTAGGACAGGGGGCCAATCAGCCCCAGCATTTT.

For the CDR3, the DNA is TGTGCCAGCAGCGACGGGGAGGGAAAGTACCAAGAGACCCAGTACTTC. This codes for CASSDGEGKYQETQYF. The chain couples TRBV5-6 to TRBJ2-5; 7 nucleotides line up with TRBD2. The germline CDR1 and CDR2 sequences are SGHDT and YYEEEE. The trim removed 4 bases at V and 0 bases at J, leaving 9 bases unmatched. The CDR3 is 16 residues long.

This clone has just one count. The V and J genes are TRBV6-4 and TRBJ2-3; 7 positions match TRBD1. From germline, CDR1 is MRHNA and CDR2 SNTAGT. The length of the CDR3 is 15 residues. Trimming removed 3 bases from V and 1 base from J; junction bases left unmatched: 4. The CDR3 is CASSEGTARTDTQYF. The CDR3 nucleotides read TGTGCCAGCAGTGAAGGGACAGCTCGCACAGATACGCAGTATTTT.

The rearrangement uses TRBV5-1 and TRBJ2-2; D uncertain. The CDR3 is made up of 15 amino acids. Germline loops: CDR1 SGHRS, CDR2 YFSETQ. Trimming left V 0 bases short and J 0 bases short, with 6 bases between. The CDR3 sequence: CASSLGSANTGELFF. The CDR3 DNA is TGCGCCAGCAGCTTGGGCAGCGCGAACACCGGGGAGCTGTTTTTT.

The chain combines TRBV6-1 with TRBJ2-3, with TRBD2 matching over 7 bases. V gave up 9 bases and J gave up 2 bases; unmatched junction bases: 2. The CDR3 covers 12 residues. Per the germline V gene, CDR1 is MNHNS and CDR2 is SASEGT. The CDR3 nucleotides read TGTGCCAGTGGGACTATCACAGATACGCAGTATTTT. The encoded protein is CASGTITDTQYF.

The chain employs TRBV11-2 and TRBJ2-1; TRBD2 matches at 7 bases. Germline V gene sequence: CDR1 SGHAT, CDR2 FQNNGV. The V and J ends lost 4 bases and 3 bases, in that order; junction bases with no gene match: 6. The CDR3 spans 15 residues. The CDR3 DNA follows: TGTGCCAGCAGCTCTGGTAGCGGGCTCTACAATGAGCAGTTCTTC. This sequence encodes CASSSGSGLYNEQFF.

The rearrangement uses TRBV7-2 and TRBJ2-1; tentatively, D is TRBD1 (6 bases). The CDR3 is made up of 12 amino acids. Trimming removed 4 bases at V and 12 bases at J, with 13 bases between. Germline V lookup: CDR1 SGHTA, CDR2 FQGNSA. CDR3 sequence reads: CASSYTRTVQFF. CDR3 sequence (DNA): TGTGCCAGCAGCTATACAAGGACAGTGCAGTTCTTC.

The chain links TRBV2 to TRBJ1-4; D uncertain. The CDR3 is 14 amino acids. V lost 10 bases, J lost 0 bases, and 12 bases lay in between. The germline V gene has CDR1 SNHLY and CDR2 FYNNEI. In DNA form, the CDR3 reads TGTGCCACCACGTACAGCTCAACTAATGAAAAACTGTTTTTT. Encoded protein: CATTYSSTNEKLFF.

This chain joins TRBV9 and TRBJ1-4, with a possible D match to TRBD1 (5 bases). This CDR3 region has 15 residues. V was shortened by 0 bases and J by 5 bases, with 11 bases between the two germline ends. Germline V gene sequence: CDR1 SGDLS, CDR2 YYNGEE. The CDR3 DNA sequence: TGTGCCAGCAGCGTAGGAGTCGGGGGGAATGAAAAACTGTTTTTT. Encoded protein: CASSVGVGGNEKLFF. The full variable domain, in which reference TRBV9 and TRBJ1-4 provide the parts outside the CDR3, is DSGVTQTPKHLITATGQRVTLRCSPRSGDLSVYWYQQSLDQGLQFLIQYYNGEERAKGNILERFSAQQFPDLHSELNLSSLELGDSALYFCASSVGVGGNEKLFFGSGTQLSVL.